This T cell receptor (beta chain) emerged from a study of control samples from healthy donors and cancer patients. Clones were sequenced by immunoSEQ multiplex PCR, and TCRdb holds only the in-frame ones, with some missing. The profile shows some 56,000 clones, roughly 94% of them singletons. Germline CDR1 and CDR2: SGHRS and YFSETQ. The length of the CDR3 is 13 residues. With 2 bases removed from V and 2 bases from J, the gap between germline ends came to 6 bases. This receptor was obtained from a man aged 25-40 years in good health. The gene calls are TRBV5-1 and TRBJ2-3; D uncertain. Sequencing was done on a sample of blood. CDR3 residues: CASSLSSTDTQYF. For the CDR3, the DNA is TGCGCCAGCAGCTTATCTTCCACAGATACGCAGTATTTT.